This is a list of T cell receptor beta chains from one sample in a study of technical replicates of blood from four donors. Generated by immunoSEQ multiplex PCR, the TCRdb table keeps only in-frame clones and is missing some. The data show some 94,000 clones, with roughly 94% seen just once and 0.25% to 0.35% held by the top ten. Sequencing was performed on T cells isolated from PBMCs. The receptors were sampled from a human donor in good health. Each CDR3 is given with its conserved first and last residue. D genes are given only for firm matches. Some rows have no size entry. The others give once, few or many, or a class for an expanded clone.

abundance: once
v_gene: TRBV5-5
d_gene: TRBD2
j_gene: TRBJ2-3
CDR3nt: TGTGCCAGCAGCTTGGCCGGGGCGGCGGGAGCTTGGGATACGCAGTATTTT
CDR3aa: CASSLAGAAGAWDTQYF

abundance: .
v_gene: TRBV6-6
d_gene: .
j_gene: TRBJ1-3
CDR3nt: TGTGCCAGCAGCCCCCTCGAGGGCGCGGAAGGAAACACCATATATTTT
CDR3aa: CASSPLEGAEGNTIYF

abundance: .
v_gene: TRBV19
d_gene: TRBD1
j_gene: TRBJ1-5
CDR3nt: TGTGCCAGTAGTGGGACAGCATTCAATCAGCCCCAGCATTTT
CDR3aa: CASSGTAFNQPQHF

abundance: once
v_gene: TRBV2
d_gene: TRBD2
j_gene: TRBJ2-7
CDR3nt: TGTGCCAGCAGTGAAGAATCGGGGGGGGTCTACGAGCAGTACTTC
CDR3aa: CASSEESGGVYEQYF

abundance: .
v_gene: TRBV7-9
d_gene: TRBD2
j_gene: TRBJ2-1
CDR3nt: TGTGCCAGCAGCCCTGGACTAGCGGGCCTCCGTGGAAATGAGCAGTTCTTC
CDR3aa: CASSPGLAGLRGNEQFF

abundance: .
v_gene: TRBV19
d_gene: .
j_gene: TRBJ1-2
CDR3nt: TGTGCCAGTTCGACGGGACTGGTAAACTATGGCTACACCTTC
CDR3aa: CASSTGLVNYGYTF

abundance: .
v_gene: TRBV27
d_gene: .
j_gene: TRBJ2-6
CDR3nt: TGTGCCAGCAGTTACAGGGCTGGGGCCAACGTCCTGACTTTC
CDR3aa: CASSYRAGANVLTF

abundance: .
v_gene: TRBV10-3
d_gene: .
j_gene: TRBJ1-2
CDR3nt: TGTGCCATCAGTGTAGCCCAAAACTATGGCTACACCTTC
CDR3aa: CAISVAQNYGYTF

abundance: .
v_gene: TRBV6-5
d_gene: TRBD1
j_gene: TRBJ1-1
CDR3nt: TGTGCCAGCAGTTTTGACAGGGTGAACACTGAAGCTTTCTTT
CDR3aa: CASSFDRVNTEAFF

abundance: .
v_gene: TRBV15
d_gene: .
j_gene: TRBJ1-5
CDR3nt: TGTGCCACCAGCCTGGCAGGTGGCAATCAGCCCCAGCATTTT
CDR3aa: CATSLAGGNQPQHF

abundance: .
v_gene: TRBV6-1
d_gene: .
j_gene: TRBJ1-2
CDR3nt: TGTGCCAGCGTAGAGCGTCCCTATGGCTACACCTTC
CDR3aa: CASVERPYGYTF

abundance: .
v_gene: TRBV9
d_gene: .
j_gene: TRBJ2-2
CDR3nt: TGTGCCAGCAGCCCCCCCGGGTCCGCGAACACCGGGGAGCTGTTTTTT
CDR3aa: CASSPPGSANTGELFF

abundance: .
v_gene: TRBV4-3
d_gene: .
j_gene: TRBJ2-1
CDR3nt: TGCGCCAGCAGCCAACCGTATACCGGGACCTACAATGAGCAGTTCTTC
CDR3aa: CASSQPYTGTYNEQFF

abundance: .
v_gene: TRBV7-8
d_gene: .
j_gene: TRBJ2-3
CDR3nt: TGTGCCAGCTCCCCCGGGTTGGGGGCCACAGATACGCAGTATTTT
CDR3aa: CASSPGLGATDTQYF

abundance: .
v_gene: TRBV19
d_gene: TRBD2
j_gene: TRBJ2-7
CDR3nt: TGTGCCAGTAGCGACGCTAGGGAGGGCTACGAGCAGTACTTC
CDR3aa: CASSDAREGYEQYF

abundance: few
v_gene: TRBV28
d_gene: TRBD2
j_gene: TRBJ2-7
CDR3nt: TGTGCCAGCAGCGATGGGACTAGCGGAAGCCACGAGCAGTACTTC
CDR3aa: CASSDGTSGSHEQYF

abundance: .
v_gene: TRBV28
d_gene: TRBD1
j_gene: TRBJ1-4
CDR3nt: TGTGCCAGCAGTTTATCGGACAGGGTCGAAAAACTGTTTTTT
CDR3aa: CASSLSDRVEKLFF

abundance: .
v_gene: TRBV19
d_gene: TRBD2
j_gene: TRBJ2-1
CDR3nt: TGTGCCAGTAGTCCCCAAGAGCGGGAGATCTATGAGCAGTTCTTC
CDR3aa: CASSPQEREIYEQFF

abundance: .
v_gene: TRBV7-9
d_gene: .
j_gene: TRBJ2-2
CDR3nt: TGTGCCAGCAGCTTAGCTCAGGGATTCGGGGAGCTGTTTTTT
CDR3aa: CASSLAQGFGELFF

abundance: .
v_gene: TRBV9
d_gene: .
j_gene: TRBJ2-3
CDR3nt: TGTGCCAGCAGCGATACCGGGAGCAATAGTGATACGCAGTATTTT
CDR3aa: CASSDTGSNSDTQYF

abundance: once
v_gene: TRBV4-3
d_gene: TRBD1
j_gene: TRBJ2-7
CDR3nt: TGCGCCAGCAGCCAACATTACAGGGGAAAGATCTCCTACGAGCAGTACTTC
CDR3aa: CASSQHYRGKISYEQYF

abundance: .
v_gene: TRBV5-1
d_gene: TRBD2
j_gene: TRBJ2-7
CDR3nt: TGCGCCAGCAGCTCCCAATCACTAGCGGGACTTTCCTACGAGCAGTACTTC
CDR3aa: CASSSQSLAGLSYEQYF

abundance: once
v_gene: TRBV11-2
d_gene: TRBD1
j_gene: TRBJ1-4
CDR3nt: TGTGCCAGCAGCCGGGACAGGGATGAAAAACTGTTTTTT
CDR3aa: CASSRDRDEKLFF

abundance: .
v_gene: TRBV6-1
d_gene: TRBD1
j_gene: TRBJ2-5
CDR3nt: TGTGCCAGCAGTTTCCCGGGACAGCAAGAGACCCAGTACTTC
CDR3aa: CASSFPGQQETQYF

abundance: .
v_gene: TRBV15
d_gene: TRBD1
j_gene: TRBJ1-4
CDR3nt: TGTGCCACCAGCACGGACATCCGGGACAGAATAGACACAACTAATGAAAAACTGTTTTTT
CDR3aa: CATSTDIRDRIDTTNEKLFF

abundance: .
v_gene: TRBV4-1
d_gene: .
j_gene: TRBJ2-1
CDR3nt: TGCGCCAGCAGCCAAGTTGGGAGAGGGAGATCCCCCAATGAGCAGTTCTTC
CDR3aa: CASSQVGRGRSPNEQFF

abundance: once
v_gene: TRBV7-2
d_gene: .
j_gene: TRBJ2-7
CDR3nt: TGTGCCAGCAGCTTCGACAGGGAGGACGAGCAGTACTTC
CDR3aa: CASSFDREDEQYF

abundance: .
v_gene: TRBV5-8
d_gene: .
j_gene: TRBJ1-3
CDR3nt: TGTGCCAGCAGCTTGGCGGGTCCAGAATACTCTGGAAACACCATATATTTT
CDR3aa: CASSLAGPEYSGNTIYF

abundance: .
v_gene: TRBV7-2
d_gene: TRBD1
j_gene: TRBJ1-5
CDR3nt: TGTGCCAGCAGCCCTCGACAGGGATACAATCAGCCCCAGCATTTT
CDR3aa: CASSPRQGYNQPQHF

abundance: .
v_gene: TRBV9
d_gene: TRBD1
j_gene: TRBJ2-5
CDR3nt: TGTGCCAGCAGCGTAGCTGCCAGGGGGCATGTTGAGACCCAGTACTTC
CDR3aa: CASSVAARGHVETQYF

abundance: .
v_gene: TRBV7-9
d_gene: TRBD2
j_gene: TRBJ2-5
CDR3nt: TGTGCCAGCAGCGGACTAGCGGGAGAGACCCAGTACTTC
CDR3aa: CASSGLAGETQYF

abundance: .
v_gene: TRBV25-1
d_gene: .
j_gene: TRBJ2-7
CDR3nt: TGTGCCAGCAGTGAACTGCAGGGGACTAAGAACGAGCAGTACTTC
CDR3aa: CASSELQGTKNEQYF

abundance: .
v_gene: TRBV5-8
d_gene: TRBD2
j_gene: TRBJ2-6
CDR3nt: TGTGCCAGCATCCCTGAGTGGGCTAGCGGGTTAGGGGCCAACGTCCTGACTTTC
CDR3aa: CASIPEWASGLGANVLTF

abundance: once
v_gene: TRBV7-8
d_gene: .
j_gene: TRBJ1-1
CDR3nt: TGTGCCAGCAGCTTGAATCGAGACAGCACCACTGAAGCTTTCTTT
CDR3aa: CASSLNRDSTTEAFF

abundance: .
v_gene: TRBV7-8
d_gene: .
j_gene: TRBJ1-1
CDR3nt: TGTGCCAGCAGCTTGTGGACAGACACTGAAGCTTTCTTT
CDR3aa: CASSLWTDTEAFF

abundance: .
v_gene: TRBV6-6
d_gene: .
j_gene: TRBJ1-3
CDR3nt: TGTGCCAGCAGCTCGGGGTTCTCTGGAAACACCATATATTTT
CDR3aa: CASSSGFSGNTIYF

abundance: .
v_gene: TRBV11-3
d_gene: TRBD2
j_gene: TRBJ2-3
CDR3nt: TGTGCCAGCAGTGGACTAGCGGGAGGGCCGGGTTTGGAAGATACGCAGTATTTT
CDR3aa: CASSGLAGGPGLEDTQYF

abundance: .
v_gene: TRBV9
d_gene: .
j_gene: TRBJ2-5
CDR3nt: TGTGCCAGCAGCCCCCGATCGACTAGGTCACAAGAGACCCAGTACTTC
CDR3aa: CASSPRSTRSQETQYF

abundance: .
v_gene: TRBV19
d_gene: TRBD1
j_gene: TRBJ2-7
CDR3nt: TGTGCCAGTAGTATAGGACAGGGCGTCATCTACGAGCAGTACTTC
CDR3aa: CASSIGQGVIYEQYF

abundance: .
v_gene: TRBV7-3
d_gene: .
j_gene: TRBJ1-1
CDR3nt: TGTGCCAGCAGCTTAGACTCCGACAGTGGGATGGGAACTGAAGCTTTCTTT
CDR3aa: CASSLDSDSGMGTEAFF

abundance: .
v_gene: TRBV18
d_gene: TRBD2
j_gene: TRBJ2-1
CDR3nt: TGTGCCAGCTCACCAGAGGTAGCGGGATCCTACAATGAGCAGTTCTTC
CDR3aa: CASSPEVAGSYNEQFF

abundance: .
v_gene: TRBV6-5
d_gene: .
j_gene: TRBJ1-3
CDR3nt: TGTGCCAGCAGTTTCTCGGTGGCGGGGCCGGGAAACACCATATATTTT
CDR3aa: CASSFSVAGPGNTIYF

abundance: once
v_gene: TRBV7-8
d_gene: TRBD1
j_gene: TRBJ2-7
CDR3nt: TGTGCCAGCAGCACCCGACAGGGGCCCCTAAGCTCCTACGAGCAGTACTTC
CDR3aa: CASSTRQGPLSSYEQYF

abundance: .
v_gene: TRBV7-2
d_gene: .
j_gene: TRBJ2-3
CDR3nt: TGTGCCAGCAGCTTAGTGGGCAGCATCACAGATACGCAGTATTTT
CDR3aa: CASSLVGSITDTQYF

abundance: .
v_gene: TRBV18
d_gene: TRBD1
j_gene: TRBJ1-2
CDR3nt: TGTGCCAGCTCACCTGGACAGGGGCTTTGGAATGGCTACACCTTC
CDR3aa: CASSPGQGLWNGYTF

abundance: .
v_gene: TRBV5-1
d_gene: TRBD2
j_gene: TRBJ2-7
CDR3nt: TGCGCCAGCAAGGAGGCGATTCTAGCGGAGTACGAGCAGTACTTC
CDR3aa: CASKEAILAEYEQYF